This T cell receptor (beta chain) was captured in a study of blood T cell repertoires in COVID-19. Methods used by the authors: Counts of nucleated cells, estimated from reference gene primer amplification, were obtained. Produced via immunoSEQ multiplex PCR; TCRdb's table is partial and in-frame only. V, J and clone size reflect that table, while D and trimming were determined from the DNA. The sample lists roughly 200,000 clones, 87% occurring once. In germline, CDR1 is MDHEN, CDR2 SYDVKM. The CDR3 spans 16 residues. With 7 bases removed from V and 5 bases from J, the gap between germline ends came to 23 bases.

Specimen: peripheral blood. The TCR comes from a man in his 60s who had recovered from COVID-19. V gene TRBV28 combines with J gene TRBJ2-5; maybe TRBD2 (6 bases). CDR3 DNA sequence: TGTGCCAGCATCAAAACCCTGGGGGGAGCAGGGGAGACCCAGTACTTC. The encoded protein is CASIKTLGGAGETQYF.